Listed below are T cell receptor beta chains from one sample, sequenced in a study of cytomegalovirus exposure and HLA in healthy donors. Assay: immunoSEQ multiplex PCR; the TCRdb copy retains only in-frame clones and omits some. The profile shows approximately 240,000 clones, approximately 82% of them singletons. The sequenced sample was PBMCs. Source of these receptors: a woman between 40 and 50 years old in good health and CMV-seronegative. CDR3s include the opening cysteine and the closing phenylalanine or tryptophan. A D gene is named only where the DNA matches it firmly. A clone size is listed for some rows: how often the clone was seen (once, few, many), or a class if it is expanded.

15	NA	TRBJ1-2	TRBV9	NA	TGTGCCAGCAGCGACCTGGGCGGCGAAGCGGACGGCTACACCTTC	CASSDLGGEADGYTF
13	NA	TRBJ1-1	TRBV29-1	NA	TGCAGCCACACCGACAGGTCGAACACTGAAGCTTTCTTT	CSHTDRSNTEAFF
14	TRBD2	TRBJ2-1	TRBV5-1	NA	TGCGCCAGCAGCGGGGCGGGAGGATCTGATGAGCAGTTCTTC	CASSGAGGSDEQFF
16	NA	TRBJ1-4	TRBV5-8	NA	TGTGCCAGCAGCTTGGGCGACCTGGGAGCTAATGAAAAACTGTTTTTT	CASSLGDLGANEKLFF
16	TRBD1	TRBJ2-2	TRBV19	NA	TGTGCCAGTAGTAATACAGGGGGCGTTCGGACCGGGGAGCTGTTTTTT	CASSNTGGVRTGELFF
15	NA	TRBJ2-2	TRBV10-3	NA	TGTGCCATCAGTGAGCCGGGGGGCGGCACCGGGGAGCTGTTTTTT	CAISEPGGGTGELFF
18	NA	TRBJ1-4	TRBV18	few	TGTGCCAGCTCACCATACGTGTCGGAGGAACCAACTAATGAAAAACTGTTTTTT	CASSPYVSEEPTNEKLFF
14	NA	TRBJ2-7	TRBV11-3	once	TGTGCCAGCAGCTTGCTCGGGAATACCTACGAGCAGTACTTC	CASSLLGNTYEQYF
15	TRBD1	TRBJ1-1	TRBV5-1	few	TGCGCCAGCAGCTTGGGGACAGGGCCCAACACTGAAGCTTTCTTT	CASSLGTGPNTEAFF
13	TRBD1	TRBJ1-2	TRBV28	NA	TGTGCCAGCACCCTCAGGGGGGCTCAAGGCTACACCTTC	CASTLRGAQGYTF
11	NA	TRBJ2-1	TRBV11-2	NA	TGTGCCAGCAGCTTTAGCAATGAGCAGTTCTTC	CASSFSNEQFF
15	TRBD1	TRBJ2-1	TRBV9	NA	TGTGCCAGCAGCGTTTGGGACAGCAACTACAATGAGCAGTTCTTC	CASSVWDSNYNEQFF
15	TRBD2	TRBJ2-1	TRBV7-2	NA	TGTGCCAGCAGCCCCGGACTAGCGGGGTCGGGTGAGCAGTTCTTC	CASSPGLAGSGEQFF
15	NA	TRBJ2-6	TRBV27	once	TGTGCCAGCAGTTCCCCCTCGGCTGGGGCCAACGTCCTGACTTTC	CASSSPSAGANVLTF
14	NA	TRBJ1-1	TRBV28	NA	TGTGCCAGCAGTGCCAGACAGTTGAACACTGAAGCTTTCTTT	CASSARQLNTEAFF
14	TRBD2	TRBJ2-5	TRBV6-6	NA	TGTGCCAGCAGTTACTCTGGGGGGGGAGAGACCCAGTACTTC	CASSYSGGGETQYF
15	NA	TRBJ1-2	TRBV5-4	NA	TGTGCCAGCAGCGCCCGATCCACAGGGTTTTATGGCTACACCTTC	CASSARSTGFYGYTF
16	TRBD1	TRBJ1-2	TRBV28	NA	TGTGCCAGCACCCTTACTTGGGAGACAGGGGTCAGCGGCTACACCTTC	CASTLTWETGVSGYTF
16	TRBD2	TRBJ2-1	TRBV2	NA	TGTGCCAGCAGATTCTTAGGGAGCGGGGGGGCCGATGAGCAGTTCTTC	CASRFLGSGGADEQFF
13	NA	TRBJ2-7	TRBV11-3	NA	TGTGCCAGCAGCGTACTCGTGGGGAGCGAGCAGTACTTC	CASSVLVGSEQYF
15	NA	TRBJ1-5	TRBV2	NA	TGTGCCAGCACCCCCCCGGGGGGGCCGAATCAGCCCCAGCATTTT	CASTPPGGPNQPQHF
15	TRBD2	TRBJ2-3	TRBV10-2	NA	TGCGCCAGCAATAGCGGGGGGGGAATAGCAGATACGCAGTATTTT	CASNSGGGIADTQYF
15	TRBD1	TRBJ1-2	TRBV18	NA	TGTGCCAGCTCACCACTTAGCGCCGACAGGGGAGGCTACACCTTC	CASSPLSADRGGYTF
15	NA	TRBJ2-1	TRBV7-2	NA	TGTGCCAGCAGCTCGACTCCCGGCAGCCACAATGAGCAGTTCTTC	CASSSTPGSHNEQFF
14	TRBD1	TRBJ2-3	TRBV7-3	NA	TGTGCCAGCAGCTTAGACAGGGATCCAGATACGCAGTATTTT	CASSLDRDPDTQYF
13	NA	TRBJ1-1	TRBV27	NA	TGTGCCAGCAGTTTAAGCAGGGACACTGAAGCTTTCTTT	CASSLSRDTEAFF
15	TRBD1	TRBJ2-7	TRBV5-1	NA	TGCGCCAGCAGCTTGGAGACAGGGAAGTTTAACGAGCAGTACTTC	CASSLETGKFNEQYF
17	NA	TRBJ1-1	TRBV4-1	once	TGCGCCAGCACCCCCGGGGGGGCAGGATACGAGAACACTGAAGCTTTCTTT	CASTPGGAGYENTEAFF
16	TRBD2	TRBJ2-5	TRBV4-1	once	TGCGCCAGCAGCCAAGACGAGCGGGGGGCGGATGAGACCCAGTACTTC	CASSQDERGADETQYF
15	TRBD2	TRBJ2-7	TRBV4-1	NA	TGCGCCAGCAGCCACGGGACTAGTGTTACCTACGAGCAGTACTTC	CASSHGTSVTYEQYF
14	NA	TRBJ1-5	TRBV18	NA	TGTGCCAGCTCACCGGACGGACAGAATCAGCCCCAGCATTTT	CASSPDGQNQPQHF
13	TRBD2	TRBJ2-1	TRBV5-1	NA	TGCGCCAGCAGTGAGCGGGGGGGAATCGGGCAGTTCTTC	CASSERGGIGQFF
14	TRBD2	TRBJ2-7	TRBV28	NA	TGTGCCAGCCTCTCGACTAGCGGGGGCTACGAGCAGTACTTC	CASLSTSGGYEQYF
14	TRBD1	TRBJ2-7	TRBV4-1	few	TGCGCCAGCAGCCGGGACAGGGGTCCCTACGAGCAGTACTTC	CASSRDRGPYEQYF
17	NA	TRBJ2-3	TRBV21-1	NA	TGTGCCAGCAGCATTACCTACAGGGTAAGCATCGCAGATACGCAGTATTTT	CASSITYRVSIADTQYF
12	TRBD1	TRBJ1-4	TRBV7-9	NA	TGTGCCAGCCGGACAGGGGGAGAAAAACTGTTTTTT	CASRTGGEKLFF
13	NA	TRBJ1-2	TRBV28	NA	TGTGCCAGCAGCCTAGAAGTACCCCGGGGCTACACCTTC	CASSLEVPRGYTF
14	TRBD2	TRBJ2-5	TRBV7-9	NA	TGTGCCAGCAGCTACCCGGGACTAGGTGAGACCCAGTACTTC	CASSYPGLGETQYF
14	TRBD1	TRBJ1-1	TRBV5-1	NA	TGCGCCAGCACGACAGGGGCCTCGAACACTGAAGCTTTCTTT	CASTTGASNTEAFF
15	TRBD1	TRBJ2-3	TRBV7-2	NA	TGTGCCAGCAGCCACACGACAGGGGCGTTGGATACGCAGTATTTT	CASSHTTGALDTQYF
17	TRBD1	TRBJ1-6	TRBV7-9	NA	TGTGCCAGCAGCTTAGACAGCGGACAGGGGGCAAGGTCACCCCTCCACTTT	CASSLDSGQGARSPLHF